This T cell receptor (beta chain) comes out of a study of blood T cell repertoires in COVID-19. About the study: There were acute and convalescent COVID-19 samples, and they came from the United States, Italy and Spain. PBMCs, B-cell-depleted T cells, or T cells were the source of the cDNA or gDNA that made up the material.

Authors' data handling: Scientists estimated how many nucleated cells there were by amplifying reference gene primers. Measured with immunoSEQ multiplex PCR; TCRdb has only the in-frame clones, and not every one. V and J calls plus clone size are reproduced from that table; the DNA served to infer D and trimming. Here the sample spans around 79,000 clones, 88% being singletons. This CDR3 spans 14 amino acids. V was clipped by 4 bases and J by 3 bases; unmatched bases: 3. Germline V gene lookup returns CDR1 SGHTA and CDR2 FQGNSA. The V call is TRBV7-2, the J call TRBJ2-5; 9 nucleotides match TRBD1. Sequencing was done on a sample of peripheral blood. The source of this sequence is a human donor in a cohort sampled during active COVID-19. The DNA of the CDR3 is TGTGCCAGCAGCTCCTGGACAGGGGAAGAGACCCAGTACTTC. Translation gives CASSSWTGEETQYF.